This T cell receptor (beta chain) came from a study of blood T cell repertoires in COVID-19. The V end was cut by 5 bases, the J end by 8 bases, with 20 bases between. Germline lookup yields CDR1 SGHDT and CDR2 YYEEEE. This CDR3 region has 15 residues. Data came from immunoSEQ multiplex PCR; TCRdb stores just in-frame clones and leaves some out. Found here are approximately 300,000 clones, around 84% of them singletons; the top ten hold around 1.9%. The chain links TRBV5-6 to TRBJ2-1; the D gene is possibly TRBD2 (5 bases). This clonotype was sampled from a woman in her twenties or thirties who had been exposed to COVID-19. Sequenced input: PBMCs or T cells enriched from blood (not recorded which). The CDR3 loop is CASRIGGGGLDEQFF. CDR3 bases: TGTGCCAGCAGAATTGGAGGCGGAGGCCTAGATGAGCAGTTCTTC.